One sample yielded the 14 T cell receptor beta chains listed below, sequenced in a study of shared clonotypes between healthy human individuals. This table comes from immunoSEQ multiplex PCR, and its TCRdb copy is limited to in-frame clones, with some not included. The sample lists hundreds of thousands of clones, approximately 73% seen once, with around 2% in the top ten. Material for sequencing was memory CD4+ T cells sorted from blood. Noted subset: CD45RA-negative fraction. All receptors come from a woman between 25 and 40 years old in good health.

This rearrangement joins TRBV28 to TRBJ2-5, with TRBD1 matching 8 bases. Looked up from germline, CDR1 is MDHEN and CDR2 is SYDVKM. The V and J ends lost 11 bases and 6 bases, in that order; junction bases with no gene match: 14. The CDR3 extends over 14 amino acids. The CDR3 nucleotides read TGTGCCGCCTCCCGACAGGGGTGGTCACAGACCCAGTACTTC. This translates into CAASRQGWSQTQYF.

This clone was found a few times. The rearrangement uses TRBV7-6 and TRBJ2-5, with TRBD1 identical over 8 bases. The CDR3 has 13 residues. The ends lost 5 bases at V and 3 bases at J; junction bases unmatched: 2. CDR1 and CDR2 (germline): SGHVS, FNYEAQ. As DNA, the CDR3 is TGTGCCAGCAGCAGGGACAGGAAAGAGACCCAGTACTTC. It is translated as CASSRDRKETQYF. Using reference TRBV7-6 and TRBJ2-5 for the parts outside the CDR3, the full variable domain is GAGVSQSPRYKVTKRGQDVALRCDPISGHVSLYWYRQALGQGPEFLTYFNYEAQQDKSGLPNDRFSAERPEGSISTLTIQRTEQRDSAMYRCASSRDRKETQYFGPGTRLLVL.

This clone has at least ten counts. The chain joins TRBV6-6 to TRBJ1-1, with D perhaps matching TRBD1 (6 bases). Germline V CDR1 and CDR2: MNHNY, SVGAGI (reference sequence). Between the trimmed V and J ends, which lost 0 bases and 6 bases, there was a span of 8 bases. The CDR3 has 13 residues. The CDR3 DNA sequence: TGTGCCAGCAGTTACTCGCAGGGGTCTGAAGCTTTCTTT. This gives the protein CASSYSQGSEAFF.

The V gene is TRBV2, the J gene TRBJ2-7; 9 bases align to TRBD2. The V gene's germline CDR1 is SNHLY and CDR2 FYNNEI. Trimming took 7 bases from V and 3 from J; bases not matched to a gene: 16. The CDR3 loop spans 17 amino acids. The CDR3 sequence: CASTPLRASGTRYEQYF. CDR3 coding DNA: TGTGCCAGCACTCCACTAAGGGCTAGCGGGACTCGCTACGAGCAGTACTTC. The whole variable domain, remainder taken from reference TRBV2 and TRBJ2-7, is EPEVTQTPSHQVTQMGQEVILRCVPISNHLYFYWYRQILGQKVEFLVSFYNNEISEKSEIFDDQFSVERPDGSNFTLKIRSTKLEDSAMYFCASTPLRASGTRYEQYFGPGTRLTVT.

The CDR3 region is CASSYRGQGAGDTQYF. The CDR3 DNA follows: TGTGCCAGCAGTTACCGGGGACAGGGGGCGGGAGATACGCAGTATTTT. The chain links TRBV6-5 to TRBJ2-3; the match to TRBD1 covers 12 bases. CDR3 size: 16 residues. The germline gives CDR1 MNHEY, CDR2 SVGAGI. V trimming: 2 bases; J trimming: 5 bases; junction bases outside the gene matches: 5.

The sample holds a few counts of this clone. This CDR3 reads CASNRLGETQYF. CDR3 sequence (DNA): TGTGCCAGCAACCGACTCGGAGAGACCCAGTACTTC. The rearrangement joins TRBV6-6 to TRBJ2-5; D call uncertain. The V end lost 7 bases, the J end lost 4 bases, and 10 bases lay between the germline ends. The CDR3 spans 12 residues. Germline assignment: CDR1 MNHNY and CDR2 SVGAGI (reference sequence).

The V call is TRBV6-6, the J call TRBJ1-1; unclear D gene. V was pared by 6 bases and J by 1 base, with 9 bases between. The CDR3 consists of 13 residues. The germline V gene has CDR1 MNHNY and CDR2 SVGAGI (reference sequence). The CDR3 DNA sequence: TGTGCCAGCAGCCACGGAACGAACACTGAAGCTTTCTTT. As protein: CASSHGTNTEAFF.

This clone occurred a few times. The genes are TRBV19 and TRBJ1-5; D is ambiguous. This CDR3 spans 13 amino acids. V dropped 5 bases and J dropped 7 bases, with 12 bases sitting between them. Germline lookup yields CDR1 LNHDA and CDR2 SQIVND (reference sequence). CDR3 residues: CASSPWVRQPQHF. CDR3 nucleotides: TGTGCCAGTAGTCCCTGGGTACGCCAGCCCCAGCATTTT.

The chain employs TRBV5-4 and TRBJ2-3; no reliable D call. CDR1 SGHNT and CDR2 YYREEE come from the germline V gene (reference sequence). Trimming removed 0 bases at V and 0 bases at J, with 8 bases between. CDR3 length: 15 residues. CDR3 region: CASSLDPGSTDTQYF. As DNA, the CDR3 is TGTGCCAGCAGCTTGGATCCCGGGAGCACAGATACGCAGTATTTT.

This clone has ten or more counts. The V call is TRBV25-1, the J call TRBJ1-1; D might be TRBD1 (5 bases). The V gene lost 7 bases and the J gene lost 5 bases, with 17 bases spanning the gap. The CDR3 contains 14 residues. Germline V lookup: CDR1 MGHDK, CDR2 SYGVNS. The CDR3 DNA reads TGTGCCAGCACGGGTGCGGCAGGGAGAACTGAAGCTTTCTTT. The encoded protein is CASTGAAGRTEAFF.

This clone was found a few times. This sequence joins TRBV5-1 and TRBJ2-7; the D gene is possibly TRBD1 (6 bases). The V gene's germline CDR1 is SGHRS and CDR2 YFSETQ. This CDR3 spans 15 amino acids. V lost 4 bases, J lost 7 bases, and 21 bases lay in between. For the CDR3, the DNA is TGCGCCAGCAGCCCCGACCCCTGGACAGTAGGGGAGCAGTACTTC. Translated, it gives CASSPDPWTVGEQYF.

This clone has ten or more counts. The rearrangement uses TRBV19 and TRBJ1-4; tentatively, D is TRBD1 (6 bases). Between the trimmed V and J ends, which lost 3 bases and 8 bases, there was a span of 13 bases. The germline CDR1 and CDR2 sequences are LNHDA and SQIVND (reference sequence). CDR3 length equals 14 residues. Written as DNA, the CDR3 is TGTGCCAGTAGTATTCAGGGGATTGGCGAAAAACTGTTTTTT. It encodes CASSIQGIGEKLFF. The full variable domain, completed using reference TRBV19 and TRBJ1-4, is DGGITQSPKYLFRKEGQNVTLSCEQNLNHDAMYWYRQDPGQGLRLIYYSQIVNDFQKGDIAEGYSVSREKKESFPLTVTSAQKNPTAFYLCASSIQGIGEKLFFGSGTQLSVL.

The rearrangement uses TRBV21-1 and TRBJ2-7; TRBD1 reflects the table's D call only, with no check against the DNA. TRBV21-1 is a recognized pseudogene. The length of the CDR3 is 13 residues. CDR3 region: CASRLTETYEQYF. Here the CDR3 DNA reads TGTGCCAGCAGATTGACAGAGACCTACGAGCAGTACTTC.

The rearrangement joins TRBV27 to TRBJ2-1, with 15 bases matching TRBD2. Trimming removed 3 bases from V and 7 bases from J; junction bases left unmatched: 7. Germline V gene lookup returns CDR1 MNHEY and CDR2 SMNVEV (reference sequence). The CDR3 is 17 residues long. CDR3 bases: TGTGCCAGCAGTTTTCGGACTAGCGGGAGGGTGATAAATGAGCAGTTCTTC. Translated, it gives CASSFRTSGRVINEQFF.